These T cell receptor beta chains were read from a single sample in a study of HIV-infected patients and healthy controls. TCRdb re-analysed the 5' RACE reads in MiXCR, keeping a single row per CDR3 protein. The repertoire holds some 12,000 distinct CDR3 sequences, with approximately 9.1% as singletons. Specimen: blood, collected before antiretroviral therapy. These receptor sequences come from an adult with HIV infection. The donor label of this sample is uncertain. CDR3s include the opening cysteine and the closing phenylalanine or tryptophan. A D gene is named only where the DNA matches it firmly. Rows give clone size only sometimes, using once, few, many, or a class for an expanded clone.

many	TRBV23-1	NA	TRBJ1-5	TGCGCCAGCAGTCAATCACAGGAGAGCAATCAGCCCCAGCATTTT	CASSQSQESNQPQHF
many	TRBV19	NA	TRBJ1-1	TGTGCCACCATCGACAGGCAGAACACTGAAGCTTTCTTT	CATIDRQNTEAFF
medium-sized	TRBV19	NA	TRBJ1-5	TGTGCCACCCGACTGATCGACGGTGATAATCAGCCCCAGCATTTT	CATRLIDGDNQPQHF
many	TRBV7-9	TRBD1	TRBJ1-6	TGTGCCGGGGGGGACAGGGACCATTCACCCCTCCACTTT	CAGGDRDHSPLHF
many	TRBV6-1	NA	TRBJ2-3	TGTGCCAGCAGACTAGGACAGACAGATACGCAGTATTTT	CASRLGQTDTQYF
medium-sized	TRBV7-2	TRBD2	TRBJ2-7	TGTGCCAGCAGCTCCCCAGGGACTAGCCCGGGGGGAGAGCAGTACTTC	CASSSPGTSPGGEQYF
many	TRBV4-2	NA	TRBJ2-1	TGTGCCAGCAGCCAAGTCGGGGCCAATGAGCAGTTCTTC	CASSQVGANEQFF
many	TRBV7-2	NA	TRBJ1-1	TGTGCCAGCAGAGACGGATACCCCTCTGAAGCTTTCTTT	CASRDGYPSEAFF
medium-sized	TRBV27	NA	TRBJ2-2	TGTGCCAGCAGTTTAGGCCAGGGGATAACCGGGGAGCTGTTTTTT	CASSLGQGITGELFF
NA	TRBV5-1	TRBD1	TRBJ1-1	TGCGCCAGCAGCTCTCGGTACGGCTCAGGGGGCACTGAAGCTTTCTTT	CASSSRYGSGGTEAFF
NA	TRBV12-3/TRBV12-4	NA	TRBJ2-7	TGTGCCAGCGGTTTACAGGGCTACGAGCAGTACTTC	CASGLQGYEQYF
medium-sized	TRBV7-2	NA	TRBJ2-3	TGTGCCAGCAGCTTAGTAGAGGGTACTCTTGGCACAGATACGCAGTATTTT	CASSLVEGTLGTDTQYF
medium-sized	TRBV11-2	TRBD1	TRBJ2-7	TGTGCCAGCAGCTTACAGGGACAGCAAGATTACGAGCAGTACTTC	CASSLQGQQDYEQYF
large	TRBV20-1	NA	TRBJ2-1	TGCAGTGCTAGCGAAGCGTTCCACGCCTACAATGAGCAGTTCTTC	CSASEAFHAYNEQFF
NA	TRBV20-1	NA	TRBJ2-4	TGCAGTGCTAGACGGGAAAACATTCAGTACTTC	CSARRENIQYF
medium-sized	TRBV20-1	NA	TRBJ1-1	TGCAGTGCTAGAGGGGGACGGTCGAACACTGAAGCTTTCTTT	CSARGGRSNTEAFF
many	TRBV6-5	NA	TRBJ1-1	TGTGCCAGCAGTGCGGGCAACACTGAAGCTTTCTTT	CASSAGNTEAFF
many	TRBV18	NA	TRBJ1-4	TGTGCCAGCTCCCCAGGACAGAAGACCGATGAAAAACTGTTTTTT	CASSPGQKTDEKLFF
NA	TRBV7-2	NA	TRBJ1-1	TGTGCCAGCAGTTATAGGGTCGGGCGGAACACTGAAGCTTTCTTT	CASSYRVGRNTEAFF
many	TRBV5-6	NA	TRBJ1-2	TGTGCCAGCAGCTTGGCCGTTTGGGGGGGCGCCTATGGCTACACCTTC	CASSLAVWGGAYGYTF
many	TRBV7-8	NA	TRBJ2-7	TGTGCCAGCAGCTCAAGGACCCCGGGGTACGAGCAGTACTTC	CASSSRTPGYEQYF
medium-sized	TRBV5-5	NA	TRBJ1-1	TGTGCCAGCAGCCTTCCTACAGGGTGGATCGCTTTCTTT	CASSLPTGWIAFF
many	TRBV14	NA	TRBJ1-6	TGTGCCAGCGGATTAGGGGGTATAGATTCACCCCTCCACTTT	CASGLGGIDSPLHF
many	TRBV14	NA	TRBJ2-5	TGTGCCAGCAGCCAAGATTATGGCAGGGAGACCCAGTACTTC	CASSQDYGRETQYF
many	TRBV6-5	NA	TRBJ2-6	TGTGCCAGCAGTTACGGTAGCCCACGAAGCTCTGGGGCCAACGTCCTGACTTTC	CASSYGSPRSSGANVLTF
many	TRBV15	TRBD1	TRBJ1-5	TGTGCCACCAGCTCAACAGGGGGTTCCCTGAAGCCCCAGCATTTT	CATSSTGGSLKPQHF
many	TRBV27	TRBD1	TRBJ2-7	TGTGCCAGCAGTTTATCGCAGGGGGCTGCCTCTTTGGGCGAGCAGTACTTC	CASSLSQGAASLGEQYF
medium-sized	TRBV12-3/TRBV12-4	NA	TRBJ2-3	TGTGCCAGCAGTCCAGCGGGCCCTACCTTCACAGATACGCAGTATTTT	CASSPAGPTFTDTQYF
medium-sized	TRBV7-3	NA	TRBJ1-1	TGTGCCAGCAGCTTAAATAGCGGGGGCTTTACTGAAGCTTTCTTT	CASSLNSGGFTEAFF
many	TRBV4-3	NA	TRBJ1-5	TGCGCCAGCAGCCAAGATCGTCAGGGGCACCAGCCCCAGCATTTT	CASSQDRQGHQPQHF
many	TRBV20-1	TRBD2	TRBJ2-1	TGCAGTGCCCGACTGGGGGGGTACAATGAGCAGTTCTTC	CSARLGGYNEQFF
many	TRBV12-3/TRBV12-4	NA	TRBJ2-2	TGTGCCAGCAGTCCTCAGGGAGCCGGGGAGCTGTTTTTT	CASSPQGAGELFF
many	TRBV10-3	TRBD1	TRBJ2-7	TGTGCCATCAGTGAAGACAGGGGCTCGTACTTC	CAISEDRGSYF
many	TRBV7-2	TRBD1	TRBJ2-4	TGTGCCAGCAGCTTACAGGGGGCGCCAATTAGGGCCAAAAACATTCAGTACTTC	CASSLQGAPIRAKNIQYF
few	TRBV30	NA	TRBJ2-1	TGTGCCTGGAGCCCAGGGAACAATGAGCAGTTCTTC	CAWSPGNNEQFF
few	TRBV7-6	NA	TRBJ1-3	TGTGCCAGCAGCTTAGAGTCAGGGGGAAACACCATATATTTT	CASSLESGGNTIYF
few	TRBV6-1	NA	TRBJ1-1	TGTGCCAGCAGTGAAAGTCACGGTGTAAACACTGAAGCTTTCTTT	CASSESHGVNTEAFF
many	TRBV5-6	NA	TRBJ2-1	TGTGCCAGCAGCTTGGGCCCGACTAGCAATGAGCAGTTCTTC	CASSLGPTSNEQFF
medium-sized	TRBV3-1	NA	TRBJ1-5	TGTGCCAGCAGCCAAGGAGGTCAGCCCCAGCATTTT	CASSQGGQPQHF
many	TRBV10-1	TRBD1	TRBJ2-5	TGCGCCAGCAGTGATGAGACAGGGTTGGCAGAGACCCAGTACTTC	CASSDETGLAETQYF
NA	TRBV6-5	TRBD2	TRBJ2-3	TGTGCCAGCAGTTACTCACTAGCGGGAGGCACAGATACGCATTATTTT	CASSYSLAGGTDTHYF
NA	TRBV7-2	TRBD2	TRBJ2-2	TGTGCCAGCAGCCCCAGAGTAGCGGGGACCGGGGAGCTGTTTTTT	CASSPRVAGTGELFF
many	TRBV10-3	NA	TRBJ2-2	TGTGCCATCAGTGATTCGAGCCGGGGCACCGGGGAGCTGTTTTTT	CAISDSSRGTGELFF
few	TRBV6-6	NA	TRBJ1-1	TGTGCCAGCAGTTACACAGCTGAAGCTTTCTTT	CASSYTAEAFF
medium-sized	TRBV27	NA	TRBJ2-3	TGTGCCAGCAGTTTAGCCGCGACTGGGACAGATACGCAGTATTTT	CASSLAATGTDTQYF
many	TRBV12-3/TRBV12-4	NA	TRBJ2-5	TGTGCCAGCACCCAAGAGGGGGCGCGGGGAGAGACCCAGTACTTC	CASTQEGARGETQYF
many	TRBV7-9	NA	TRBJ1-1	TGTGCCAGCAGCTCGACCAGTGCCGGGGGGGCGCGATCCATTGAAGCTTTCTTT	CASSSTSAGGARSIEAFF
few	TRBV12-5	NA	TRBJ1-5	TGTGCTAGTGGTTTGGTACATGAGGGAGTCAGTAATCAGCCCCAGCATTTT	CASGLVHEGVSNQPQHF
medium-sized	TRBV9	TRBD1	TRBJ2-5	TGTGCCAGCAGCGTAGACAGGGGGCAAGAGACCCAGTACTTC	CASSVDRGQETQYF
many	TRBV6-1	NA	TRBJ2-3	TGTGCCAGCAGTGAAAGGCAGGGCTGGACAGATACGCAGTATTTT	CASSERQGWTDTQYF
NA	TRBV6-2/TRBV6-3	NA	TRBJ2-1	TGTGCCAGCAGTGCCCAGGAGCACAATGAGCAGTTCTTC	CASSAQEHNEQFF
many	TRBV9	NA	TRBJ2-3	TGTGCCAGCAGCGTAGGGGTAGATACGCAGTATTTT	CASSVGVDTQYF
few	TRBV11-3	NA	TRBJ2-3	TGTGCCAGCAGCTTAGATCGGACGGGAGCGGCCACAGATACGCAGTATTTT	CASSLDRTGAATDTQYF
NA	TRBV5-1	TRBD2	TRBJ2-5	TGCGCCAGCAAGGTAGCGGGGGAAGAGACCCAGTACTTC	CASKVAGEETQYF